This note documents a single TCR beta chain sequence. The source of the sample is a study of blood T cell repertoires in COVID-19. In the study overall: Acute and convalescent COVID-19 specimens originated in the United States, Italy and Spain.

V was clipped by 4 bases and J by 1 base, with 12 bases between them. Germline CDR1 SNHLY, CDR2 FYNNEI. This CDR3 is 15 amino acids long. In the study's own analysis: Nucleated cell counts were estimated from reference gene primer amplification. Data came from immunoSEQ multiplex PCR; TCRdb stores just in-frame clones and leaves some out. The V and J calls and clone size are taken from that table; D and trimming were inferred from the DNA. The sample carries about 88,000 clones, approximately 91% recorded once. The sequence derives from a man aged 60-69 years with acute or convalescent COVID-19. The chain is built from TRBV2 and TRBJ2-3; D perhaps matches TRBD2 (6 bases). The sequenced material came from peripheral blood. Here the CDR3 reads CASSVDGSGTDTQYF. DNA of the CDR3: TGTGCCAGCAGTGTCGACGGGAGTGGCACAGATACGCAGTATTTT.